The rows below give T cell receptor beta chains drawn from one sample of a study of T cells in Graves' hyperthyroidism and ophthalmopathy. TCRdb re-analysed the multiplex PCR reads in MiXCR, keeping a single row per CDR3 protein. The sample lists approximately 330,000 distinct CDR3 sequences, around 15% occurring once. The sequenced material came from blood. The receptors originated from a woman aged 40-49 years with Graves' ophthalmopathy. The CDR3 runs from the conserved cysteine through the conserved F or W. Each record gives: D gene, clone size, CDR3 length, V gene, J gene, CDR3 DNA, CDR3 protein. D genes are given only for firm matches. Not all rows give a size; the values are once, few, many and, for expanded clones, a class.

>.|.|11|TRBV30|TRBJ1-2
TGTGCCTGGAGGGAGGGAGGCGGCTACACCTTC
CAWREGGGYTF
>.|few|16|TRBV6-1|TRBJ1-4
TGTGCCAGCAGGAATGGGGTGACAGATTATAATGAAAAACTGTTTTTT
CASRNGVTDYNEKLFF
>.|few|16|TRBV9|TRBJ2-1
TGTGCCAGCAGCCCGCGGGACAGCAGCTCCTACAATGAGCAGTTCTTC
CASSPRDSSSYNEQFF
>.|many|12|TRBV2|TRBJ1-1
TGTGCCGTCCCGACAGGGAACACTGAAGCTTTCTTT
CAVPTGNTEAFF
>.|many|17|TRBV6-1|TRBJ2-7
TGTGCCAGCAGTCACTACTTACACAGCCCCCTCTCCTACGAGCAGTACTTC
CASSHYLHSPLSYEQYF
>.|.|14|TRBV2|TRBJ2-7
TGTGCCAGCGGAGGCAGGGGCACCCCCTACGAGCAGTACTTC
CASGGRGTPYEQYF
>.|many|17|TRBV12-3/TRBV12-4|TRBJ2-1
TGTGCCAGCAGTTTAGAATTGGGCGGTTGGGTGTTCAATGAGCAGTTCTTC
CASSLELGGWVFNEQFF
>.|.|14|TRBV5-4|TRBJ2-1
TGTGCCAGTACCCCGGGTTACTCCTACAATGAGCAGTTCTTC
CASTPGYSYNEQFF
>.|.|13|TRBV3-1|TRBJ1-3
TGTGCCAGCAGATCTGCAGGGGCCAACACCATATATTTT
CASRSAGANTIYF
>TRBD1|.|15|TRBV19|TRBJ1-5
TGTGCCAGTTCGTACCAGGGGGGGAGCAATCAGCCCCAGCATTTT
CASSYQGGSNQPQHF
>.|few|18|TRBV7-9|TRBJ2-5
TGTGCCAGCAGCTTAGCGGAAGGTCGGGATGATGATTCGGAGACCCAGTACTTC
CASSLAEGRDDDSETQYF
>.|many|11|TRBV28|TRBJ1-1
TGTGCCAGCTTATCGAGGGAGGGGGCTTTCTTT
CASLSREGAFF
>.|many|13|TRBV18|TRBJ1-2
TGTGCCAGCCGCCTCGACAGAAACTATGGCTACACCTTC
CASRLDRNYGYTF
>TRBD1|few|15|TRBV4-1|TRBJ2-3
TGCGCCAGCAGACAGGGACAGAGTAGCACAGATACGCAGTATTTT
CASRQGQSSTDTQYF
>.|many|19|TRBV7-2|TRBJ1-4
TGTGCCAGCAGCTTACACCAATGGTTTCAAGAAGGCGACGATGAAAAACTGTTTTTT
CASSLHQWFQEGDDEKLFF
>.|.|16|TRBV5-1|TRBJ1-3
TGCGCCAGCAGCTTGGCCCGATTACAGGGTAGGGACACCATATATTTT
CASSLARLQGRDTIYF
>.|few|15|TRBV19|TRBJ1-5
TGTGCCAGTAGAACCGGGGACCATAGCAATCAGCCCCAGCATTTT
CASRTGDHSNQPQHF
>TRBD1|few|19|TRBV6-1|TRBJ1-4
TGTGCCAGCAGAAACCTCGGGACAGGAGATCCCCCCCACAATGAAAAACTGTTTTTT
CASRNLGTGDPPHNEKLFF
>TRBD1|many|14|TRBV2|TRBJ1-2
TGTGCCAGCAGTGAATGGACAGGGGGCTATGGCTACACCTTC
CASSEWTGGYGYTF
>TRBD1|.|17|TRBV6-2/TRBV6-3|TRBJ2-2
TGTGCCAGCAGAAGAAGAGGACAGGGGGGGAACACCGGGGAGCTGTTTTTT
CASRRRGQGGNTGELFF
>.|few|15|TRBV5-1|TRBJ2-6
TGCGCCAGCAGCCCGCAGATCTCTGGGGCCAACGTCCTGACTTTC
CASSPQISGANVLTF
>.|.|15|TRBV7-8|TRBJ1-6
TGTGCCAGCAGCTTAGAACAGGCCCAAAATTCACCCCTCCACTTT
CASSLEQAQNSPLHF
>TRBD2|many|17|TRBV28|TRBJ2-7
TGTGCCAGCAGTCCGTGGACAGGACTAGCGGGAGGGGGCGAGCAGTACTTC
CASSPWTGLAGGGEQYF
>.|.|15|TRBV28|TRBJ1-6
TGTGCCAGCAGTTTAGTCAGGGGCTATAATTCACCCCTCCACTTT
CASSLVRGYNSPLHF
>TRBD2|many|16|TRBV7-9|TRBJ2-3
TGTGCCAGCAGCTTATTAGCTAGCGGAGGCACAGATACGCAGTATTTT
CASSLLASGGTDTQYF
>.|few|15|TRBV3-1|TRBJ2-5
TGTGCCAGCAGCCACAGAGGACCGCACCAAGAGACCCAGTACTTC
CASSHRGPHQETQYF
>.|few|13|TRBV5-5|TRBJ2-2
TGTGCCAGCAGCGCGCCGCCGACCGGGGAGCTGTTTTTT
CASSAPPTGELFF
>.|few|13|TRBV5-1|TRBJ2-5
TGCGCCAGCGGCAAAGGGAAGGAAGAGACCCAGTACTTC
CASGKGKEETQYF
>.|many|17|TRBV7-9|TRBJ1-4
TGTGCCAGCAGCCCCGGGACAAACCCTGCTACTAATGAAAAACTGTTTTTT
CASSPGTNPATNEKLFF
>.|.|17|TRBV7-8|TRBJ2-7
TGTGCCAGCAGCTTATCGTCGGGCGGCAACACTAACTACGAGCAGTACTTC
CASSLSSGGNTNYEQYF
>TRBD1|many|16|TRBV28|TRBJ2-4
TGTGCCAGCAGCCAGGACAGGGGAAGGTGGAAAAACATTCAGTACTTC
CASSQDRGRWKNIQYF
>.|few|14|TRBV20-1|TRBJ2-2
TGCAGTGCCAGAAAACTCCCGGGAACCGGGGAGCTGTTTTTT
CSARKLPGTGELFF
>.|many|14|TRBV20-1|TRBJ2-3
TGCAGTGCTAAGGGGGTTCTTAGCACAGATACGCAGTATTTT
CSAKGVLSTDTQYF
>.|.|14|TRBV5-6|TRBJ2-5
TGTGCCAGCAGCTTGATCCAGACCAAAGAGACCCAGTACTTC
CASSLIQTKETQYF
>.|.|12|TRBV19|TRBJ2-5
TGTGCCAGTAGTATCTCAGGGGAGACCCAGTACTTC
CASSISGETQYF
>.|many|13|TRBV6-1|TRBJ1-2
TGTGCCAGTACAACTCAAAATTCACCTGGCTACACCTTC
CASTTQNSPGYTF
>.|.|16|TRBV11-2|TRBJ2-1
TGTGCCAGCAGCTTAGATTTCCGTTCCCGGGTCAATGAGCAGTTCTTC
CASSLDFRSRVNEQFF
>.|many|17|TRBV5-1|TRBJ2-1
TGCGCCAGCAGCTTTGCCGGGGGCGGGAGCTCCTACAATGAGCAGTTCTTC
CASSFAGGGSSYNEQFF